This TCR beta chain was captured in a study of identical twins. TCRdb recomputed calls from the 5' RACE reads with MiXCR, one row per CDR3 protein. The sample records under 350,000 distinct CDR3 sequences, more than 8% being singletons. CDR3 length equals 16 residues. With V trimmed by 0 bases and J by 2 bases, 4 bases remained unmatched. Germline V lookup: CDR1 SEHNR, CDR2 FQNEAQ (reference sequence). These records were also assigned to another study, of yellow fever vaccine responses in identical twins.

What was sequenced was CD8+ T cells sorted from blood. The chain combines TRBV7-9 with TRBJ1-1; TRBD1 agrees at 9 bases. This TCR came from a woman aged 18-29 years in good health. The CDR3 sequence is CASSLAGTGPNTEAFF. The CDR3 DNA follows: TGTGCCAGCAGCTTAGCGGGGACAGGGCCAAACACTGAAGCTTTCTTT.